What follows describes a single T cell receptor beta chain. The data are from a study of control samples from healthy donors and cancer patients. The CDR3 has 18 residues. V trimming: 5 bases; J trimming: 2 bases; junction bases outside the gene matches: 18. Using immunoSEQ multiplex PCR, the repertoire was profiled, and TCRdb retains in-frame clones only, with some absent. The sample records some 250,000 clones, roughly 87% being singletons. The receptor was derived from a woman aged 60-75 years with lung cancer. The rearrangement links TRBV5-3 to TRBJ2-7, with 8 nucleotides matching TRBD2. TRBV5-3 is treated as an ORF (open reading frame) with a function not yet certain. Material for sequencing was PBMCs. The DNA of the CDR3 is TGTGCCAGAAGGTACGGCGGGACGGGAGGACTAGCCCCCTACGAGCAGTACTTC. Translation: CARRYGGTGGLAPYEQYF.